The present T cell receptor (beta chain) was sequenced within a study of molecular identifiers for immune sequencing clone quantification. Findings and caveats of the study: More than 99% of effector molecules, versus under 1% of naive-cell molecules, belonged to clones above 20 RNA copies.

V was trimmed by 0 bases and J by 3 bases, leaving 14 bases between them. Germline lookup yields CDR1 LGHNA and CDR2 YSLEER. CDR3 length equals 16 residues. Generation of bulk TCR libraries relied on previously described methods and listed TCR primers. TCRdb called the PCR reads again in MiXCR, with one record for every CDR3 protein. This repertoire shows 550,000 to 750,000 distinct CDR3 sequences, just under 20% found once; its top ten account for 0.85%. A few counts support this clonotype. Antigen: not known. The rearrangement uses TRBV4-3 and TRBJ1-2; no reliable D call. This receptor was taken from a human donor in good health. Some libraries in this study had Jurkat cell RNA spiked in. The sequencing input was naive CD8+ T cells from blood, with Jurkat cell RNA spiked in. The subset was: FACS-sorted CD8+CD4-CCR7+CD45RA+ naive T cells. CDR3 nucleotide sequence: TGCGCCAGCAGCCAAGATAGGTTGTGGGTGGACTATGGCTACACCTTC. Protein product: CASSQDRLWVDYGYTF.